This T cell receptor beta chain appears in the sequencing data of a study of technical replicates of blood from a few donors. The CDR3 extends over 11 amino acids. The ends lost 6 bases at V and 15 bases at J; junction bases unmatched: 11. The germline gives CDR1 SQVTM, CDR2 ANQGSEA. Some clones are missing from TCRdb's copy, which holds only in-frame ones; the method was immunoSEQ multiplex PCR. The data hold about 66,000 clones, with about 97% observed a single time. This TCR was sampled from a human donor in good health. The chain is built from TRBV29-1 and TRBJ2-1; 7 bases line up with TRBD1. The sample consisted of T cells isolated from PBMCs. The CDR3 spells CSVGYRGVTFF. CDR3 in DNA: TGCAGCGTAGGATACAGGGGCGTAACGTTCTTC.